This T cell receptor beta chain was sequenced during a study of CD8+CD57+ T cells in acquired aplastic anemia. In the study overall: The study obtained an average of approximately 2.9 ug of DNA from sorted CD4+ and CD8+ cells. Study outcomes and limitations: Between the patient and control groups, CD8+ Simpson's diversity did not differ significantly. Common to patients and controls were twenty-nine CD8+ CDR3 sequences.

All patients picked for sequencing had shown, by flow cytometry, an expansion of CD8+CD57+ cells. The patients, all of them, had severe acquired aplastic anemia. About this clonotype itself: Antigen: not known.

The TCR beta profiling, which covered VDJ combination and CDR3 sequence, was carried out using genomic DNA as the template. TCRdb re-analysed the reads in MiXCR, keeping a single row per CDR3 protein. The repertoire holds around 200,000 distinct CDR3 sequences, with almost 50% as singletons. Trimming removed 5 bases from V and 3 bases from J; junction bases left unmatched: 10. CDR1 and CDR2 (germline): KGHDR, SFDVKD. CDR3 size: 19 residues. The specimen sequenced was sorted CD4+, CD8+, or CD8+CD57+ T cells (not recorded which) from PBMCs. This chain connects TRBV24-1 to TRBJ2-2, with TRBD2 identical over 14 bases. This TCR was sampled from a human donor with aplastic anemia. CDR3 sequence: CATSGPTSGGAWDTGELFF. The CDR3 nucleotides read TGTGCCACCAGTGGCCCGACTAGCGGGGGGGCCTGGGACACCGGGGAGCTGTTTTTT.